A single sample is the source of the 15 T cell receptor beta chains below, sequenced in a study of early T cells in non-severe SARS-CoV-2 infection. MiXCR, applied by TCRdb to the 5' RACE reads, yields one record per CDR3 protein. The table records some 81,000 distinct CDR3 sequences, over 8.5% of them present only once. The sequenced sample was whole blood. Receptors originate from an adult who was a healthcare worker with PCR-confirmed SARS-CoV-2 infection or an uninfected control (not recorded which).

The table lists this clonotype with many counts. CDR3 in amino acids: CASSVASGMSYGYTF. The CDR3 bases are TGTGCCAGCAGCGTAGCATCGGGGATGAGCTATGGCTACACCTTC. V gene TRBV9 combines with J gene TRBJ1-2; D ambiguous. The ends were cut back, 0 bases at V and 4 bases at J, with 13 bases in the middle. Germline V gene sequence: CDR1 SGDLS, CDR2 YYNGEE. The CDR3 has 15 residues.

The rearrangement joins TRBV7-3 to TRBJ2-7, with TRBD2 identical over 7 bases. V shed 1 base, J shed 4 bases, and the junction held 7 bases outside the gene matches. This CDR3 spans 15 amino acids. Per germline, CDR1 SGHTA and CDR2 FQGTGA. For the CDR3, the DNA is TGTGCCAGCAGCTTAATGGGCGGGAGAAGGTACGAGCAGTACTTC. Protein product: CASSLMGGRRYEQYF.

This clonotype was found many times. The chain carries TRBV6-2 or TRBV6-3 and TRBJ1-1, with no clear D. The CDR3 is 13 amino acids. With 2 bases removed from V and 0 bases from J, the gap between germline ends came to 4 bases. Germline V lookup: CDR1 MNHEY, CDR2 SVGEGT. CDR3 sequence: CASSYDLNTEAFF. The CDR3 DNA reads as TGTGCCAGCAGTTACGACTTGAACACTGAAGCTTTCTTT.

J is TRBJ1-2 and V is TRBV10-2; the D is unclear. Germline CDR1 reads WSHSY; CDR2 reads SAAADI. The V gene lost 0 bases and the J gene lost 2 bases, with 7 bases spanning the gap. This CDR3 has 14 amino acids. Here the CDR3 reads CASSESWGNYGYTF. DNA of the CDR3: TGCGCCAGCAGTGAGTCTTGGGGAAACTATGGCTACACCTTC.

The genes are TRBV7-6 and TRBJ2-3; D gene uncertain. This CDR3 spans 16 amino acids. Trimming took off 4 bases at V and 3 bases at J, with 17 bases between the two ends. CDR1 is SGHVS, CDR2 FNYEAQ, per germline. The CDR3 reads CASSYQARRITDTQYF. CDR3 coding DNA: TGTGCCAGCAGCTATCAGGCGCGCAGGATTACAGATACGCAGTATTTT.

This chain uses TRBV20-1 with TRBJ2-1; 9 bases map to TRBD2. V was pared by 4 bases and J by 4 bases, with 2 bases of the junction left unmatched. Germline V gives CDR1 DFQATT, CDR2 SNEGSKA (reference sequence). This CDR3 contains 13 residues. The CDR3 bases are TGCAGTGCTACTAGCGGGATTTACAATGAGCAGTTCTTC. It specifies CSATSGIYNEQFF.

This clonotype showed up many times. The chain uses TRBV28 and TRBJ2-3; D possibly corresponds to TRBD2 (6 bases). This CDR3 has 16 amino acids. In germline, CDR1 is MDHEN, CDR2 SYDVKM. V lost 6 bases and J 2 bases, leaving 18 bases between the germline ends. The CDR3 is CASSTPGLGLTDTQYF. DNA for the CDR3: TGTGCCAGCAGCACTCCAGGGCTGGGACTCACAGATACGCAGTATTTT. The full variable domain, completed using reference TRBV28 and TRBJ2-3, is DVKVTQSSRYLVKRTGEKVFLECVQDMDHENMFWYRQDPGLGLRLIYFSYDVKMKEKGDIPEGYSVSREKKERFSLILESASTNQTSMYLCASSTPGLGLTDTQYFGPGTRLTVL.

The table lists this clonotype with many counts. The chain carries TRBV7-9 and TRBJ2-1, with 11 bases that match TRBD2. Germline V CDR1 and CDR2: SEHNR, FQNEAQ (reference sequence). The V gene end was trimmed by 5 bases and the J gene end by 3 bases; junction bases not matched to a gene: 12. This CDR3 region has 18 residues. This CDR3 is CASSPQLAGVGLYNEQFF. DNA of the CDR3: TGTGCCAGCAGCCCTCAACTAGCGGGAGTGGGGCTCTACAATGAGCAGTTCTTC.

This clonotype was counted a few times. The V call is TRBV27, the J call TRBJ2-7; either TRBD1 or TRBD2 may fit D (6 bases each). This CDR3 contains 15 residues. V was trimmed by 5 bases and J by 1 base, leaving 15 bases between them. From germline, CDR1 is MNHEY and CDR2 SMNVEV (reference sequence). This chain's CDR3 is CASSPRGQASYEQYF. Written as DNA, the CDR3 is TGTGCCAGCAGTCCCCGGGGGCAGGCTTCCTACGAGCAGTACTTC.

This clonotype appeared many times. The chain combines TRBV10-3 with TRBJ2-1; the match to TRBD2 covers 10 bases. The CDR3 contains 13 residues. Germline V CDR1 and CDR2: ENHRY, SYGVKD. J gave up 7 bases and V 10 bases, and 7 bases lay outside the gene matches. CDR3 sequence reads: CATMLAGANEQFF. The CDR3 DNA sequence: TGTGCCACCATGCTAGCGGGAGCGAATGAGCAGTTCTTC.

This clonotype was seen a few times. The CDR3 DNA reads TGCGCCAGCAGCCCAGGGACAGGGGGTAGACTGAACAATGAGCAGTTCTTC. This encodes CASSPGTGGRLNNEQFF. This chain joins TRBV5-1 and TRBJ2-1; TRBD1 matches 11 bases. From germline, CDR1 is SGHRS and CDR2 YFSETQ. This CDR3 has 17 residues. V shed 4 bases, J shed 5 bases, and the junction held 11 bases outside the gene matches. Combining the CDR3 with reference TRBV5-1 and TRBJ2-1 gives the whole variable domain KAGVTQTPRYLIKTRGQQVTLSCSPISGHRSVSWYQQTPGQGLQFLFEYFSETQRNKGNFPGRFSGRQFSNSRSEMNVSTLELGDSALYLCASSPGTGGRLNNEQFFGPGTRLTVL.

Many counts were recorded for this clonotype. The CDR3 DNA sequence: TGCGCCAGCAGCTTGGAGGGGTTCCAGCCCCAGCATTTT. It is translated as CASSLEGFQPQHF. The chain employs TRBV5-1 and TRBJ1-5; TRBD1 is a possible D gene (5 bases). This CDR3 is built from 13 residues. In germline, CDR1 is SGHRS, CDR2 YFSETQ. The germline V and J ends were trimmed by 0 bases and 7 bases, with 8 bases remaining between them.

This clonotype was recorded a few times. V usage is TRBV7-9 and J usage is TRBJ1-3; the D gene is possibly TRBD1 (5 bases). Deletions cut 3 bases from V and 2 bases from J, with 14 bases between. CDR3 size: 16 residues. Germline assignment: CDR1 SEHNR and CDR2 FQNEAQ (reference sequence). CDR3 region: CASSLSGEGTGNTIYF. The CDR3 coding sequence is TGTGCCAGCAGCTTGTCGGGGGAGGGTACTGGAAACACCATATATTTT.

This clonotype has a count of ten or more. This chain joins TRBV6-1 and TRBJ2-5, with TRBD1 identical over 9 bases. Per germline, CDR1 MNHNS and CDR2 SASEGT. The CDR3 runs 14 residues. Losses at the gene ends were 10 bases for V and 9 bases for J; bases not matched to a gene: 15. The CDR3: CATAGQGTTASQYF. CDR3 in DNA: TGTGCCACCGCGGGACAGGGCACCACCGCGTCCCAGTACTTC.

Only a few counts were recorded for this clonotype. The genes are TRBV20-1 and TRBJ2-1, with unresolved D. The CDR3 extends over 11 amino acids. Per germline, CDR1 DFQATT and CDR2 SNEGSKA (reference sequence). Trimming stripped 8 bases from V and 15 bases from J, with 20 bases between. In nucleotides, the CDR3 is TGCAGTACCGTGCGCACTTCATTACGGTTCTTC. Amino acids: CSTVRTSLRFF.